The 19 T cell receptor beta chains listed next were all sequenced from one sample in a study of cytomegalovirus exposure and HLA in healthy donors. The study ran its PCR with 60 Vbeta and 13 Jbeta primers. Data came from immunoSEQ multiplex PCR; TCRdb stores just in-frame clones and leaves some out. This table holds about 130,000 clones, roughly 72% found once. Specimen: PBMCs. The receptors come from a woman between 50 and 59 years old in good health and CMV-seronegative.

This chain links TRBV27 with TRBJ2-7; no definite D call. CDR1 is MNHEY and CDR2 is SMNVEV in the germline V gene (reference sequence). With 2 bases removed from V and 1 base from J, the gap between germline ends came to 18 bases. This CDR3 has 17 amino acids. CDR3 coding DNA: TGTGCCAGCAGTTTAAGGTTCGCCCAGACTGGTTCCTACGAGCAGTACTTC. It is translated as CASSLRFAQTGSYEQYF.

The gene calls are TRBV6-1 and TRBJ1-5, with D possibly being TRBD1 (6 bases). The CDR3 is 16 residues long. Germline V gives CDR1 MNHNS, CDR2 SASEGT. Trimming cost V 3 bases and J 4 bases, with 16 bases left between them. The CDR3 nucleotides are TGTGCCAGCAGTGAGCCAAGAGGACAGCCTAATCAGCCCCAGCATTTT. Translating gives CASSEPRGQPNQPQHF.

This chain links TRBV27 with TRBJ2-1; 12 bases line up with TRBD2. The CDR3 extends over 16 amino acids. In germline, CDR1 is MNHEY, CDR2 SMNVEV (reference sequence). The V gene end was trimmed by 8 bases and the J gene end by 7 bases; junction bases not matched to a gene: 12. The CDR3: CASAQPSGRARNEQFF. CDR3 sequence (DNA): TGTGCCAGCGCCCAGCCTAGCGGGAGGGCGCGGAATGAGCAGTTCTTC.

The chain links TRBV6-1 to TRBJ1-2, with no clear D. Germline V gives CDR1 MNHNS, CDR2 SASEGT. The V and J ends lost 2 bases and 2 bases respectively, with 6 bases between them. The CDR3 totals 13 residues. The chain's CDR3 is CASSESGNYGYTF. CDR3 coding DNA: TGTGCCAGCAGTGAAAGCGGAAACTATGGCTACACCTTC.

The rearrangement links TRBV27 to TRBJ2-3; the match to TRBD2 covers 7 bases. V shed 5 bases and J 3 bases; nucleotides not matched to a gene: 11. The CDR3 is 16 amino acids. Germline loops: CDR1 MNHEY, CDR2 SMNVEV (reference sequence). This chain's CDR3 is CASSRGGPGGTDTQYF. In DNA, the CDR3 is TGTGCCAGCAGTCGGGGAGGGCCAGGAGGGACAGATACGCAGTATTTT.

This sequence joins TRBV28 and TRBJ2-7, with TRBD1 matching 9 bases. Per germline, CDR1 MDHEN and CDR2 SYDVKM. J was trimmed by 2 bases and V by 10 bases; bases with no gene match: 6. This CDR3 region has 13 residues. The chain's CDR3 is CATGDRVPYEQYF. CDR3 nucleotide sequence: TGTGCCACCGGGGACAGGGTCCCCTACGAGCAGTACTTC. The complete variable domain, with remaining parts taken from reference TRBV28 and TRBJ2-7, reads DVKVTQSSRYLVKRTGEKVFLECVQDMDHENMFWYRQDPGLGLRLIYFSYDVKMKEKGDIPEGYSVSREKKERFSLILESASTNQTSMYLCATGDRVPYEQYFGPGTRLTVT.

The chain joins TRBV4-3 to TRBJ2-1; 7 nucleotides line up with TRBD2. V dropped 0 bases and J dropped 3; count of bases not matched to a gene: 5. The CDR3 consists of 16 residues. Germline CDR1 is LGHNA and CDR2 is YSLEER. This CDR3 reads CASSQDRASGYNEQFF. The CDR3 nucleotides read TGCGCCAGCAGCCAAGATCGGGCTAGCGGCTACAATGAGCAGTTCTTC.

V and J are TRBV7-2 and TRBJ2-3; 13 bases align to TRBD2. With V trimmed by 5 bases and J by 0 bases, 8 bases remained unmatched. CDR1 is SGHTA, CDR2 FQGNSA, per germline. CDR3 length: 18 residues. In nucleotides, the CDR3 is TGTGCCAGCAGCCCGCGGACTAGCGGGGGTCTTAGCACAGATACGCAGTATTTT. It translates to CASSPRTSGGLSTDTQYF.

This clone was found once. The sample contains more than one DNA sequence encoding this CDR3. The genes are TRBV18 and TRBJ1-1; a possible D gene is TRBD1 (5 bases). The V end lost 3 bases, the J end lost 7 bases, and 12 bases lay between the germline ends. Germline V gives CDR1 KGHSH, CDR2 LQKENI. The CDR3 consists of 13 residues. CDR3 coding DNA: TGTGCCAGCTCACCGGGGCAGGACCTTGAAGCTTTCTTT. This sequence encodes CASSPGQDLEAFF.

Here the CDR3 DNA reads TGCGCCAGCAGCAGCTCGGGTAGGCAAGAGACCCAGTACTTC. This encodes CASSSSGRQETQYF. The rearrangement uses TRBV5-1 and TRBJ2-5, with unresolved D. The V gene lost 4 bases and the J gene lost 2 bases, with 12 bases spanning the gap. Germline V CDR1 and CDR2: SGHRS, YFSETQ. CDR3 size: 14 residues.

The chain joins TRBV18 to TRBJ1-5; TRBD1 agrees at 7 bases. CDR3 length: 16 amino acids. V lost 2 bases and J lost 0; bases outside the gene matches: 4. Per the germline V gene, CDR1 is KGHSH and CDR2 is LQKENI. The DNA for the CDR3 is TGTGCCAGCTCACCAACAGGGGCCAATAGCAATCAGCCCCAGCATTTT. This encodes CASSPTGANSNQPQHF. Together with reference TRBV18 and TRBJ1-5, the CDR3 gives the full variable domain: NAGVMQNPRHLVRRRGQEARLRCSPMKGHSHVYWYRQLPEEGLKFMVYLQKENIIDESGMPKERFSAEFPKEGPSILRIQQVVRGDSAAYFCASSPTGANSNQPQHFGDGTRLSIL.

The rearrangement joins TRBV15 to TRBJ2-7; TRBD1 aligns across 12 bases. Germline CDR1 reads LNHNV; CDR2 reads YYDKDF (reference sequence). This CDR3 has 15 amino acids. J was trimmed by 5 bases and V by 5 bases; bases with no gene match: 7. CDR3 in DNA: TGTGCCACCAGCCGTGCCGGGACAGGGGGCCACGAGCAGTACTTC. As protein: CATSRAGTGGHEQYF.

The chain joins TRBV6-5 to TRBJ1-5, with 7 bases fitting TRBD1. The CDR3 is 12 residues long. Germline V gene data show CDR1 as MNHEY and CDR2 as SVGAGI. The V segment lost 5 bases and the J segment 7 bases; nucleotides outside the gene matches: 2. The CDR3 DNA sequence: TGTGCCAGCAGTCGACAGGGCCAGCCCCAGCATTTT. This sequence encodes CASSRQGQPQHF.

This clone was counted between two and nine times. The chain joins TRBV10-3 to TRBJ2-7; D remains unclear. CDR1 is ENHRY, CDR2 SYGVKD, per germline. The V and J ends lost 4 bases and 4 bases respectively, with 8 bases between them. The CDR3 spans 12 residues. The CDR3: CAISGGGYEQYV. In nucleotides, the CDR3 is TGTGCCATCAGTGGCGGCGGATACGAGCAGTACGTC.

This chain joins TRBV9 and TRBJ1-1; 7 positions match TRBD1. Trimming took 0 bases from V and 6 from J; bases not matched to a gene: 8. The CDR3 sequence is 15 residues long. Germline loops: CDR1 SGDLS, CDR2 YYNGEE. The CDR3, as DNA: TGTGCCAGCAGCGTAGTGGTAGGGGGCGCGGCTGAAGCTTTCTTT. Amino acids: CASSVVVGGAAEAFF. Drawing the rest from reference TRBV9 and TRBJ1-1, the complete variable domain is DSGVTQTPKHLITATGQRVTLRCSPRSGDLSVYWYQQSLDQGLQFLIQYYNGEERAKGNILERFSAQQFPDLHSELNLSSLELGDSALYFCASSVVVGGAAEAFFGQGTRLTVV.

The genes are TRBV5-8 and TRBJ1-2; D may be TRBD1 (5 bases). CDR3 length: 15 amino acids. CDR1 and CDR2 (germline): SGHTS, YDEGEE. V lost 0 bases and J 3 bases, leaving 12 bases between the germline ends. The CDR3 region has the DNA TGTGCCAGCAGCTTGGGGAGGGGCGATTACTATGGCTACACCTTC. As protein: CASSLGRGDYYGYTF.

The chain combines TRBV5-4 with TRBJ2-1, with 12 bases identical to TRBD2. The CDR3 contains 15 residues. With V trimmed by 5 bases and J by 7 bases, 7 bases remained unmatched. Germline loops: CDR1 SGHNT, CDR2 YYREEE (reference sequence). The CDR3, as DNA: TGTGCCAGCAGGGTACTAGCGGGAGGCCTAAATGAGCAGTTCTTC. Translated: CASRVLAGGLNEQFF.

J is TRBJ2-1 and V is TRBV7-8; TRBD2 agrees at 8 bases. There are 16 residues in the CDR3. Germline lookup yields CDR1 SGHVS and CDR2 FQNEAQ. V dropped 1 base and J dropped 8; count of bases not matched to a gene: 10. CDR3 DNA sequence: TGTGCCAGCAGCTTAGTCGACGGGAGGGCCGGGGATGAGCAGTTCTTC. This sequence encodes CASSLVDGRAGDEQFF.

This rearrangement joins TRBV6-1 to TRBJ1-2; 7 nucleotides agree with TRBD1. The CDR3 runs to 15 residues. Germline trimming cut 4 bases from V and 4 bases from J; bases unmatched to any gene: 9. Germline CDR1 is MNHNS and CDR2 is SASEGT. CDR3 amino acids: CASSATLTGVYGYTF. CDR3 nucleotide sequence: TGTGCCAGCAGTGCCACCCTCACAGGGGTCTATGGCTACACCTTC.